The sequence of this T cell receptor (beta chain) was determined in a study of blood T cell repertoires in COVID-19. Overall study: Donors in the United States, Italy and Spain gave samples during acute or convalescent COVID-19. In each case, the material was cDNA or gDNA derived from T cells, B-cell-depleted T cells, or PBMCs.

In the authors' workflow: For nucleated cells, counts were estimated from reference gene primer amplification. Sequencing was performed with immunoSEQ multiplex PCR; in TCRdb, only in-frame clones are kept and a portion is missing. V, J and clone size are taken as reported in that table, and D and trimming were inferred from the DNA itself. The sample comprises 92,000 or so clones, around 72% of which are singletons, and under 15% rests with the top ten. Trimming pared 0 bases from V and 8 bases from J, leaving 15 bases between. The CDR3 has 15 amino acids. Germline-derived CDR1 and CDR2 are LGHDT and YNNKEL (reference sequence).

Material for sequencing was peripheral blood. This sequence joins TRBV3-1 (or the pseudogene TRBV3-2) and TRBJ2-3, with D possibly TRBD1 on 5 matching bases. This clonotype originated in a woman of 80 years or more with acute or convalescent COVID-19. The CDR3 sequence is CASSQDWSRRGTQYF. The CDR3 DNA is TGTGCCAGCAGCCAAGATTGGTCCCGTAGGGGTACGCAGTATTTT.